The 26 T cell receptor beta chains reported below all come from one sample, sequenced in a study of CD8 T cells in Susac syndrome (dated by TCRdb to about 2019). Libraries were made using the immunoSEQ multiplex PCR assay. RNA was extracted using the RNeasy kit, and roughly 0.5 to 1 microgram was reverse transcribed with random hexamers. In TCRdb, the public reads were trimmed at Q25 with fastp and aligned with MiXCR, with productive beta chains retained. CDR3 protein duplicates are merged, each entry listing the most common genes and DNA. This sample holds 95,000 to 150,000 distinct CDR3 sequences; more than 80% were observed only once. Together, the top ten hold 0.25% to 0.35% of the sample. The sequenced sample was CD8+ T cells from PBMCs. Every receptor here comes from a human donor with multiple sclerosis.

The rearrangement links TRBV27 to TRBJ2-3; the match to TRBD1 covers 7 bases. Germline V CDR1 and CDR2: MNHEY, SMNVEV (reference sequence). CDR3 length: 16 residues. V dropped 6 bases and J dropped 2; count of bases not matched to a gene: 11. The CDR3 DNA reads TGTGCCAGCAGAAACGAACCGGGACAGAACACAGATACGCAGTATTTT. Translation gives CASRNEPGQNTDTQYF.

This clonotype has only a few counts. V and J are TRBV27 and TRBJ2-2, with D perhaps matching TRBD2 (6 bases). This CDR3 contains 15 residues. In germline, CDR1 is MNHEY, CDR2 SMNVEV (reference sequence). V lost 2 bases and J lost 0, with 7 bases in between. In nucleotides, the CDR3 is TGTGCCAGCAGTTTACGGAGGGCGAACACCGGGGAGCTGTTTTTT. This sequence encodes CASSLRRANTGELFF.

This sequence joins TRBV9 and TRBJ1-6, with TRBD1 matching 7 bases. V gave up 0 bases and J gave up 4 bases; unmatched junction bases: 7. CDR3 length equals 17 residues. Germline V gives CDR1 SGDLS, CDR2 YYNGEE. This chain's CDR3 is CASSVATGQSYNSPLHF. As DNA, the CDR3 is TGTGCCAGCAGCGTAGCTACGGGACAGAGTTATAATTCACCCCTCCACTTT.

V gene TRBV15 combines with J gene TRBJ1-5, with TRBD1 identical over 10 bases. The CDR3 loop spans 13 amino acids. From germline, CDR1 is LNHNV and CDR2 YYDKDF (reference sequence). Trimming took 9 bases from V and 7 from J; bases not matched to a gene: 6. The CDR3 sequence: CATAGTGDQPQHF. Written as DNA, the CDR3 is TGTGCCACGGCCGGGACAGGGGACCAGCCCCAGCATTTT.

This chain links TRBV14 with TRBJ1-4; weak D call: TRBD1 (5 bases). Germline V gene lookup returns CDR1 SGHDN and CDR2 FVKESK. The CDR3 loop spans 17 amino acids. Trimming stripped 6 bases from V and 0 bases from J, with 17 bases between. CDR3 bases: TGTGCCAGCAGTCTAGACCGCACCAGGGCAACTAATGAAAAACTGTTTTTT. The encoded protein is CASSLDRTRATNEKLFF.

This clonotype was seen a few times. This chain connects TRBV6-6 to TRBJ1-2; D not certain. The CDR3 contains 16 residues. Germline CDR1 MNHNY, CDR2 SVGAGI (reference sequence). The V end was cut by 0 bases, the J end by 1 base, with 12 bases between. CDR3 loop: CASSYSKTPYNYGYTF. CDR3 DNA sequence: TGTGCCAGCAGTTACTCGAAAACCCCTTATAACTATGGCTACACCTTC.

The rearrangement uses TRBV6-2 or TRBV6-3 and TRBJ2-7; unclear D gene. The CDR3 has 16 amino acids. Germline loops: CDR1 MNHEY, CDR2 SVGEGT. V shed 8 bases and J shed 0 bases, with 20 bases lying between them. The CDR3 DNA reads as TGTGCCAGCTCGGTCTCCTCCCAGGTGAGCTCCTACGAGCAGTACGTC. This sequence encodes CASSVSSQVSSYEQYV.

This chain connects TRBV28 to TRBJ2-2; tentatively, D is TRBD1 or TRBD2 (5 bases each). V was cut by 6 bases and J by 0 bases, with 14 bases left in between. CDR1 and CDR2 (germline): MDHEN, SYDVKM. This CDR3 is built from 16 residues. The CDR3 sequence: CASSPDGTPNTGELFF. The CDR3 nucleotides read TGTGCCAGCAGCCCAGACGGGACGCCGAACACCGGGGAGCTGTTTTTT.

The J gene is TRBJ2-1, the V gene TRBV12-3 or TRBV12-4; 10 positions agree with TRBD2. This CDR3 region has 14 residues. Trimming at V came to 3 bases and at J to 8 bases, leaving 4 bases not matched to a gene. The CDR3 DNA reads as TGTGCCAGCAGTTTCAGCGGGGGGGGCGATGAGCAGTTCTTC. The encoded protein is CASSFSGGGDEQFF.

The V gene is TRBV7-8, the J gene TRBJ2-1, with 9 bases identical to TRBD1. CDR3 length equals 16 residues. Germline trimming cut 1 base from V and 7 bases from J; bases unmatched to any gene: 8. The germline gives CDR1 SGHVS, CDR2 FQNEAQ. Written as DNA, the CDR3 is TGTGCCAGCAGCTTAGAACAGGGGGCGAGGTTAAATGAGCAGTTCTTC. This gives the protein CASSLEQGARLNEQFF.

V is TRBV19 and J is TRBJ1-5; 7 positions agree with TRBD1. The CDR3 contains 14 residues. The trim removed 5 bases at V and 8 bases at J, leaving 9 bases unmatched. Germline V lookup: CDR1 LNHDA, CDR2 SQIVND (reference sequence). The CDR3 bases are TGTGCCAGTAGTTTTTCAGGGGGTAGGAAGCCCCAGCATTTT. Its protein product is CASSFSGGRKPQHF.

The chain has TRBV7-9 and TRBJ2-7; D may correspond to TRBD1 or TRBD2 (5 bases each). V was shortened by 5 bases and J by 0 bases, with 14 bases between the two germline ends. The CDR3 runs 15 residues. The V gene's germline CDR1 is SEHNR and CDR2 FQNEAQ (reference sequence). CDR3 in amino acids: CASSLGRGNSYEQYF. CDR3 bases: TGTGCCAGCAGCCTAGGTCGGGGCAACTCCTACGAGCAGTACTTC.

DNA for the CDR3: TGTGCCAGCAGTTATACAGGGAATGAGCAGTTCTTC. Its protein product is CASSYTGNEQFF. The chain joins TRBV6-2 or TRBV6-3 to TRBJ2-1, with D maybe TRBD1 (6 bases). The germline V gene encodes CDR1 MNHEY and CDR2 SVGEGT. The CDR3 sequence is 12 residues long. V was shortened by 3 bases and J by 7 bases, with 7 bases between the two germline ends.

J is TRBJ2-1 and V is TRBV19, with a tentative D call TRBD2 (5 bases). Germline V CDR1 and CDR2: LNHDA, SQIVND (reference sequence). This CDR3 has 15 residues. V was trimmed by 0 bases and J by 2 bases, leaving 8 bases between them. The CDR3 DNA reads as TGTGCCAGTAGTATAGATCGGGATCCCTACAATGAGCAGTTCTTC. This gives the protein CASSIDRDPYNEQFF. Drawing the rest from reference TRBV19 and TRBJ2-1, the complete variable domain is DGGITQSPKYLFRKEGQNVTLSCEQNLNHDAMYWYRQDPGQGLRLIYYSQIVNDFQKGDIAEGYSVSREKKESFPLTVTSAQKNPTAFYLCASSIDRDPYNEQFFGPGTRLTVL.

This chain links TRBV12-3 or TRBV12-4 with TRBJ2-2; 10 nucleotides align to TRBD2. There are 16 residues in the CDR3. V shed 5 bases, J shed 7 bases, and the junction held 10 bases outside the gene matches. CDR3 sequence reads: CASSPTDLAGVGELFF. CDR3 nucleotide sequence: TGTGCCAGCAGTCCTACAGACCTAGCGGGGGTCGGGGAGCTGTTTTTT.

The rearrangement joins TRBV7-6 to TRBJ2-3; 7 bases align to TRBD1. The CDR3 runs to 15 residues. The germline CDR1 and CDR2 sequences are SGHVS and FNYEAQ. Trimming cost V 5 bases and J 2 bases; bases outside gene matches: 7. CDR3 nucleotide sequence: TGTGCCAGCAGCACCCGGACAGGAAACACAGATACGCAGTATTTT. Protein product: CASSTRTGNTDTQYF.

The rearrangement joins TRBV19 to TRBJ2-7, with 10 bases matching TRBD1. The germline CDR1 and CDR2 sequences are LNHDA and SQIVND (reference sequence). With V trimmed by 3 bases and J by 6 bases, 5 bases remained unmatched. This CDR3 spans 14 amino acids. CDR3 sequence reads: CASSIGQGVGEQYV. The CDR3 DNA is TGTGCCAGTAGTATCGGACAGGGGGTCGGCGAGCAGTACGTC.

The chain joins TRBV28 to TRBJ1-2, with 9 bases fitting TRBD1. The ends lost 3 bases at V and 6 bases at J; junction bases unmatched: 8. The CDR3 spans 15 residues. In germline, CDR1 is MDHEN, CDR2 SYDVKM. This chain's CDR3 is CASSFGQGLRDGYTF. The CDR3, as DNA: TGTGCCAGCAGTTTCGGACAGGGGCTTCGGGATGGCTACACCTTC.

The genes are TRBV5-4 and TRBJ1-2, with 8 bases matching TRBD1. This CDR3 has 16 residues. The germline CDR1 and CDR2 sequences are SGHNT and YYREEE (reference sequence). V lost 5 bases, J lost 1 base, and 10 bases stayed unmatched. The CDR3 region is CASSGGRGRDNYGYTF. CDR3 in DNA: TGTGCCAGCAGTGGGGGCAGGGGGCGCGATAACTATGGCTACACCTTC. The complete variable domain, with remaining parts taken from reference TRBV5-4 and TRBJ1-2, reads ETGVTQSPTHLIKTRGQQVTLRCSSQSGHNTVSWYQQALGQGPQFIFQYYREEENGRGNFPPRFSGLQFPNYSSELNVNALELDDSALYLCASSGGRGRDNYGYTFGSGTRLTVV.

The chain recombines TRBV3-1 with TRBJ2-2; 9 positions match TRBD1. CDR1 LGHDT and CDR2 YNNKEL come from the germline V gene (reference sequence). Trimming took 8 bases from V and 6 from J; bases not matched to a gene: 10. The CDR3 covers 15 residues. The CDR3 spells CASEVTTGGAGELFF. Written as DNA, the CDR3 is TGTGCCAGCGAAGTTACGACAGGGGGTGCCGGGGAGCTGTTTTTT.

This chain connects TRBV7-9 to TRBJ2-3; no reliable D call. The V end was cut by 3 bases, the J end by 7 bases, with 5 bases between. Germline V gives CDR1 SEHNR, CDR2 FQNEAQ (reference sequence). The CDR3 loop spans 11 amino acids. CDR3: CASSFTNTQYF. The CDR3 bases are TGTGCCAGCAGCTTCACGAATACGCAGTATTTT.

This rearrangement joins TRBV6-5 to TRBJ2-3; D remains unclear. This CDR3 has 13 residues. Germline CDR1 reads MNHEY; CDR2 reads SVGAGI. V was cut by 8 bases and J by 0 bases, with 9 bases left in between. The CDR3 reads CASRSWSTDTQYF. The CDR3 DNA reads TGTGCCAGCCGATCATGGAGCACAGATACGCAGTATTTT.

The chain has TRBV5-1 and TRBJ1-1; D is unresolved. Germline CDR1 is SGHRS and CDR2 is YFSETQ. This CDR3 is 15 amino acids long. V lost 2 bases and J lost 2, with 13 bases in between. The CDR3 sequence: CASSFSARANTEAFF. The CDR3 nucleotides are TGCGCCAGCAGCTTTTCTGCCCGTGCTAACACTGAAGCTTTCTTT.

The chain's CDR3 is CASKGHLEAFF. DNA for the CDR3: TGTGCCAGCAAGGGGCATCTTGAAGCTTTCTTT. The chain employs TRBV6-1 and TRBJ1-1; D may be TRBD1 (5 bases). The V gene lost 7 bases and the J gene lost 7 bases, with 10 bases spanning the gap. CDR3 length equals 11 residues. The V gene's germline CDR1 is MNHNS and CDR2 SASEGT.

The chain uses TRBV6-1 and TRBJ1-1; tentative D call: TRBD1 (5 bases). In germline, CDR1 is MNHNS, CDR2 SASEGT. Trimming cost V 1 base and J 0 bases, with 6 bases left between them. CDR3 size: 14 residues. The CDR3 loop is CASSEGGLNTEAFF. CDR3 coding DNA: TGTGCCAGCAGTGAAGGGGGACTGAACACTGAAGCTTTCTTT.

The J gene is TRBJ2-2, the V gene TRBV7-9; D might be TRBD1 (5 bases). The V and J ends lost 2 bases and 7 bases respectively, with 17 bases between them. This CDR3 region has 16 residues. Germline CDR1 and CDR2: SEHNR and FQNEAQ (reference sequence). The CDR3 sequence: CASSLRGSLDGGELFF. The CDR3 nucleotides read TGTGCCAGCAGCTTAAGGGGATCCCTTGACGGCGGGGAGCTGTTTTTT.